The present T cell receptor (beta chain) was sequenced within a study of OX40 agonist ivuxolimab in advanced cancers. Across the study: Every 2 weeks, patients got intravenous ivuxolimab at one of six dose levels (0.01-10 mg/kg). Mean age around 60 years, range roughly 20 to 85; about 85% male.

V was pared by 5 bases and J by 0 bases, with 3 bases between. Germline assignment: CDR1 DFQATT and CDR2 SNEGSKA (reference sequence). The CDR3 length is 11 residues. Autoimmune disease history or systemic immunosuppression led to patients being barred. Only in-frame clones appear in the TCRdb table, and some are missing; sequencing was by immunoSEQ multiplex PCR. This table holds tens of thousands of clones, roughly 88% found once. V usage is TRBV20-1 and J usage is TRBJ2-3; no firm D call. The sample was CD4+ or CD8+ T cells sorted from blood, taken in a trial of the OX40 agonist ivuxolimab. The receptor comes from an adult with an advanced solid tumor such as melanoma, head and neck, liver or kidney cancer. The chain's CDR3 is CSAGSTDTQYF. The CDR3 coding sequence is TGCAGTGCTGGGAGCACAGATACGCAGTATTTT.